The 32 T cell receptor beta chains listed next were all sequenced from one sample in a study of neurological immune-mediated disorders. The sample's time point: longitudinal time-point 1 (baseline). Each CDR3 protein gets one entry after TCRdb re-called the 5' RACE reads with MiXCR. The profile covers approximately 36,000 distinct CDR3 sequences, with about 3.3% appearing a single time and around 7.7% taken by the ten largest. The sample consisted of PBMCs. The receptors shown here come from a woman in her sixties or seventies with multiple sclerosis.

A few counts support this clonotype. V gene TRBV7-6 combines with J gene TRBJ1-2; D unresolved. The V gene's germline CDR1 is SGHVS and CDR2 FNYEAQ. Trimming left V 5 bases short and J 10 bases short, with 20 bases between. The CDR3 runs 14 residues. CDR3 in amino acids: CASSLVEGNEAYTF. The CDR3 DNA follows: TGTGCCAGCAGCCTGGTAGAGGGAAACGAGGCCTACACCTTC.

This clonotype has a count of ten or more. This rearrangement joins TRBV5-5 to TRBJ2-3; 10 nucleotides line up with TRBD1. J gave up 4 bases and V 7 bases, and 6 bases lay outside the gene matches. CDR1 SGHKS and CDR2 YYEKEE come from the germline V gene (reference sequence). The length of the CDR3 is 14 residues. DNA for the CDR3: TGTGCCAGCCTGACAGGGGGCTCGGCAGATACGCAGTATTTT. This gives the protein CASLTGGSADTQYF.

This clonotype was counted ten times or more. This sequence joins TRBV5-1 and TRBJ2-7; D not certain. Germline CDR1 is SGHRS and CDR2 is YFSETQ. Trimming left V 4 bases short and J 0 bases short, with 11 bases between. CDR3 length equals 14 residues. In nucleotides, the CDR3 is TGCGCCAGCAGCCCCTTAGGATACTCCTACGAGCAGTACTTC. Amino acids: CASSPLGYSYEQYF.

This clonotype was found many times. In DNA form, the CDR3 reads TGTGCCAGCAGTGATTTAAGCCAGCCCCAGCATTTT. Protein product: CASSDLSQPQHF. The chain joins TRBV2 to TRBJ1-5; D is unresolved. The germline V gene encodes CDR1 SNHLY and CDR2 FYNNEI. The CDR3 runs to 12 residues. V dropped 3 bases and J dropped 7 bases, with 7 bases sitting between them.

This clonotype was detected many times. V usage is TRBV7-6 and J usage is TRBJ1-1; D possibly corresponds to TRBD1 (5 bases). CDR1 and CDR2 (germline): SGHVS, FNYEAQ. V was cut by 5 bases and J by 4 bases, with 14 bases left in between. This CDR3 contains 14 residues. CDR3 in DNA: TGTGCCAGCAGCGCCGGACATTCTGGCACTGAAGCTTTCTTT. This translates into CASSAGHSGTEAFF.

At least ten counts were recorded for this clonotype. The chain has TRBV5-1 and TRBJ2-2; 8 nucleotides line up with TRBD2. Per germline, CDR1 SGHRS and CDR2 YFSETQ. J lost 6 bases, V lost 7 bases, and 11 bases had no gene match. The CDR3 contains 15 residues. DNA for the CDR3: TGCGCCAGCCGGGTTGAAGCGGGAGTCTCCGGGGAGCTGTTTTTT. This codes for CASRVEAGVSGELFF.

The table lists this clonotype with many counts. The chain links TRBV6-6 to TRBJ1-1; the match to TRBD1 covers 8 bases. J gave up 7 bases and V 6 bases, and 10 bases lay outside the gene matches. Germline V CDR1 and CDR2: MNHNY, SVGAGI (reference sequence). This CDR3 is built from 14 residues. The CDR3 protein is CASRETGTGNEAFF. The DNA for the CDR3 is TGTGCCAGCAGGGAAACCGGGACAGGAAATGAAGCTTTCTTT.

J is TRBJ2-1 and V is TRBV18; TRBD2 matches 14 bases. Germline trimming cut 2 bases from V and 10 bases from J; bases unmatched to any gene: 4. From germline, CDR1 is KGHSH and CDR2 LQKENI. The CDR3 is 15 amino acids. CDR3 residues: CASSPGTSGGDEQFF. The CDR3 DNA sequence: TGTGCCAGCTCACCAGGGACTAGCGGGGGTGACGAGCAGTTCTTC.

The chain combines TRBV9 with TRBJ1-3; D might be TRBD1 (5 bases). The germline gives CDR1 SGDLS, CDR2 YYNGEE. The CDR3 is 14 residues long. Trimming removed 1 base at V and 2 bases at J, with 7 bases between. The CDR3 nucleotides are TGTGCCAGCAGCGTACAGGGAGCTGGAAACACCATATATTTT. It yields the protein CASSVQGAGNTIYF.

This clonotype was observed at least ten times. J is TRBJ1-1 and V is TRBV20-1; D not certain. This CDR3 has 11 amino acids. Trimming removed 4 bases at V and 11 bases at J, with 14 bases between. CDR1 is DFQATT, CDR2 SNEGSKA, per germline (reference sequence). The CDR3: CSATRGGGAFF. In DNA form, the CDR3 reads TGCAGTGCTACCCGCGGAGGAGGGGCTTTCTTT.

This clonotype was detected many times. The chain uses TRBV6-6 and TRBJ2-1; D is undetermined. Germline V gives CDR1 MNHNY, CDR2 SVGAGI (reference sequence). Trimming pared 0 bases from V and 9 bases from J, leaving 6 bases between. This CDR3 spans 12 amino acids. CDR3 loop: CASSYSGPEQFF. In DNA, the CDR3 is TGTGCCAGCAGTTACTCCGGCCCTGAGCAGTTCTTC.

This clonotype was detected ten times or more. The gene calls are TRBV5-1 and TRBJ2-3; 7 bases are shared with TRBD2. Looked up from germline, CDR1 is SGHRS and CDR2 is YFSETQ. The CDR3 has 15 amino acids. The junction had 3 bases not matched to a gene; V was cut back by 1 base and J by 1 base. The DNA for the CDR3 is TGCGCCAGCAGCTTGCGGGGGGTAGGCACAGATACGCAGTATTTT. Its translation: CASSLRGVGTDTQYF.

This clonotype was observed many times. V is TRBV20-1 and J is TRBJ1-4; no definite D call. V was cut by 2 bases and J by 2 bases, with 6 bases left in between. CDR1 DFQATT and CDR2 SNEGSKA come from the germline V gene (reference sequence). The CDR3 runs 13 residues. The CDR3 DNA is TGCAGTGCTAGAACTTCGACTAATGAAAAACTGTTTTTT. Its translation is CSARTSTNEKLFF.

This clonotype has ten or more counts. V and J are TRBV20-1 and TRBJ2-7, with 14 bases identical to TRBD2. In germline, CDR1 is DFQATT, CDR2 SNEGSKA (reference sequence). V lost 4 bases and J lost 0; bases outside the gene matches: 11. This CDR3 spans 18 amino acids. The CDR3 loop reads CSANYPGLAGDRSYEQYF. CDR3 nucleotides: TGCAGTGCTAACTACCCGGGACTAGCGGGGGACCGCTCCTACGAGCAGTACTTC.

This clonotype came up many times. The J gene is TRBJ2-5, the V gene TRBV5-5; 7 positions agree with TRBD1. This CDR3 has 16 amino acids. Germline values: CDR1 SGHKS, CDR2 YYEKEE (reference sequence). V dropped 4 bases and J dropped 1; count of bases not matched to a gene: 10. For the CDR3, the DNA is TGTGCCAGCAGCGGAAGACAGGGTCCCGCCCAAGAGACCCAGTACTTC. This codes for CASSGRQGPAQETQYF.

At least ten counts were recorded for this clonotype. V usage is TRBV7-9 and J usage is TRBJ2-3, with TRBD2 matching 7 bases. V lost 5 bases and J lost 6; bases outside the gene matches: 17. CDR3 length: 17 amino acids. CDR1 is SEHNR, CDR2 FQNEAQ, per germline (reference sequence). CDR3 amino acids: CASSTWTSSVSGDTQYF. The CDR3 DNA reads TGTGCCAGCAGCACTTGGACTAGTTCAGTATCCGGTGATACGCAGTATTTT.

This clonotype is judged medium-sized. The chain is built from TRBV29-1 and TRBJ1-4; the D is unclear. The V gene lost 4 bases and the J gene lost 6 bases, with 12 bases spanning the gap. Germline CDR1 SQVTM, CDR2 ANQGSEA. The CDR3 is made up of 13 amino acids. CDR3 sequence: CSVVKGVDEKLFF. In nucleotides, the CDR3 is TGCAGCGTTGTGAAGGGCGTAGATGAAAAACTGTTTTTT. The full variable domain, with the rest looked up from reference TRBV29-1 and TRBJ1-4, is SAVISQKPSRDICQRGTSLTIQCQVDSQVTMMFWYRQQPGQSLTLIATANQGSEATYESGFVIDKFPISRPNLTFSTLTVSNMSPEDSSIYLCSVVKGVDEKLFFGSGTQLSVL.

This clonotype was picked up many times. The J gene is TRBJ1-2, the V gene TRBV29-1, with D unresolved. The CDR3 runs to 11 residues. Trimming took 4 bases from V and 7 from J, leaving 10 bases between them. Per the germline V gene, CDR1 is SQVTM and CDR2 is ANQGSEA. This chain's CDR3 is CSVGGGGGYTF. The CDR3, as DNA: TGCAGCGTTGGTGGAGGTGGTGGCTACACCTTC.

This clonotype was counted ten times or more. This chain uses TRBV15 with TRBJ1-1; 7 bases match TRBD1. V lost 1 base and J lost 0; bases outside the gene matches: 5. The CDR3 consists of 16 residues. The germline V gene encodes CDR1 LNHNV and CDR2 YYDKDF (reference sequence). The CDR3 DNA reads TGTGCCACCAGCAGAGTGACAGGGCGCTTGAACACTGAAGCTTTCTTT. Its translation: CATSRVTGRLNTEAFF.

In its sample, this clonotype was seen a few times. The chain couples TRBV20-1 to TRBJ2-7, with TRBD1 matching over 10 bases. V shed 6 bases, J shed 2 bases, and the junction held 4 bases outside the gene matches. This CDR3 spans 13 amino acids. Germline loops: CDR1 DFQATT, CDR2 SNEGSKA (reference sequence). CDR3 in amino acids: CSADGQGAYEQYF. The CDR3 nucleotides are TGCAGTGCGGATGGACAGGGGGCCTACGAGCAGTACTTC.

This clonotype has a count of ten or more. The V call is TRBV7-8, the J call TRBJ2-5; 7 bases align to TRBD2. The CDR3 consists of 16 residues. V lost 5 bases, J lost 2 bases, and 11 bases stayed unmatched. Germline V gives CDR1 SGHVS, CDR2 FQNEAQ. CDR3 DNA: TGTGCCAGCAGCGTAGGAAGACTAGCCCTACAAGAGACCCAGTACTTC. Its protein product is CASSVGRLALQETQYF.

This clonotype was recorded many times. The chain couples TRBV5-1 to TRBJ1-5, with D uncertain. V shed 2 bases and J shed 5 bases, with 8 bases lying between them. The length of the CDR3 is 13 residues. CDR1 is SGHRS, CDR2 YFSETQ, per germline. CDR3 loop: CASSLGTDQPQHF. CDR3 in DNA: TGCGCCAGCAGCTTAGGAACCGATCAGCCCCAGCATTTT.

To note about this clonotype: Lacking the conserved final phenylalanine or tryptophan, this CDR3 likely reflects a read error. The chain combines TRBV15 with TRBJ2-6; 14 bases match TRBD2. Germline assignment: CDR1 LNHNV and CDR2 YYDKDF (reference sequence). The CDR3 spans 17 residues. V was pared by 5 bases and J by 0 bases, with 0 bases of the junction left unmatched. For the CDR3, the DNA is TGTGCCACCAGCGGACTAGCGGGGGGCTCTGGGGCCAACGTCCTGACTTGC. Translation: CATSGLAGGSGANVLTC.

As concerns this clonotype: This could be a read error, since a much larger clone is one nucleotide away. The J gene is TRBJ2-7, the V gene TRBV15, with 9 bases matching TRBD1. The CDR3 is 14 residues long. Losses at the gene ends were 7 bases for V and 3 bases for J; bases not matched to a gene: 7. Germline V lookup: CDR1 LNHNV, CDR2 YYDKDF (reference sequence). The CDR3: CATITGGQYYEQYF. The CDR3, as DNA: TGTGCCACCATTACAGGGGGCCAGTACTACGAGCAGTACTTC.

This clonotype was seen ten or more times. This chain uses TRBV5-1 with TRBJ2-1; D unresolved. This CDR3 has 11 amino acids. V was trimmed by 0 bases and J by 9 bases, leaving 4 bases between them. Germline CDR1 reads SGHRS; CDR2 reads YFSETQ. CDR3 loop: CASSLGVEQFF. The CDR3 DNA reads TGCGCCAGCAGCTTGGGGGTTGAGCAGTTCTTC.

This clonotype was observed many times. The V gene is TRBV5-1, the J gene TRBJ2-5; no firm D call. Trimming cost V 4 bases and J 5 bases, with 15 bases left between them. In germline, CDR1 is SGHRS, CDR2 YFSETQ. The CDR3 is 14 residues long. This CDR3 is CASSPIRVAETQYF. The CDR3 region has the DNA TGCGCCAGCAGCCCAATTCGGGTGGCGGAGACCCAGTACTTC.

In its sample, this clonotype was seen many times. The chain joins TRBV5-1 to TRBJ2-5; 7 bases fit TRBD1. The length of the CDR3 is 15 residues. Trimming at V came to 3 bases and at J to 0 bases, leaving 5 bases not matched to a gene. Germline V gives CDR1 SGHRS, CDR2 YFSETQ. CDR3: CASSSGTAYQETQYF. CDR3 bases: TGCGCCAGCAGCTCCGGGACAGCCTACCAAGAGACCCAGTACTTC. The whole variable domain, remainder taken from reference TRBV5-1 and TRBJ2-5, is KAGVTQTPRYLIKTRGQQVTLSCSPISGHRSVSWYQQTPGQGLQFLFEYFSETQRNKGNFPGRFSGRQFSNSRSEMNVSTLELGDSALYLCASSSGTAYQETQYFGPGTRLLVL.

The sample holds many counts of this clonotype. The chain combines TRBV20-1 with TRBJ1-2, with a weak D call TRBD1 (5 bases). Germline CDR1 DFQATT, CDR2 SNEGSKA (reference sequence). Trimming removed 3 bases at V and 8 bases at J, with 16 bases between. This CDR3 has 13 residues. The CDR3 reads CSASLTVGHGYTF. DNA of the CDR3: TGCAGTGCTAGTTTGACAGTGGGCCACGGCTACACCTTC.

This clonotype was seen repeatedly, ten times or more. The J gene is TRBJ1-2, the V gene TRBV7-9; perhaps TRBD1 as D (6 bases). Trimming took 4 bases from V and 2 from J, leaving 11 bases between them. This CDR3 spans 14 amino acids. From germline, CDR1 is SEHNR and CDR2 FQNEAQ (reference sequence). In DNA, the CDR3 is TGTGCCAGCAGCTCGGACAGAGGAAACTATGGCTACACCTTC. Translation: CASSSDRGNYGYTF.

The CDR3 DNA reads TGTGCCAGCAGCTTCCAACCTGGGGGTGGCTACACCTTC. Translated: CASSFQPGGGYTF. The chain uses TRBV2 and TRBJ1-2; weak D call: TRBD1 (5 bases). The CDR3 loop spans 13 amino acids. The V and J ends lost 6 bases and 7 bases respectively, with 15 bases between them. Germline V gene lookup returns CDR1 SNHLY and CDR2 FYNNEI.

This clonotype came up many times. The chain carries TRBV20-1 and TRBJ2-4; 11 bases match TRBD2. The germline V gene has CDR1 DFQATT and CDR2 SNEGSKA (reference sequence). The CDR3 has 14 amino acids. Trimming took 5 bases from V and 6 from J; bases not matched to a gene: 6. This CDR3 reads CSALSGGALNIQYF. As DNA, the CDR3 is TGCAGTGCTCTTAGCGGGGGGGCCTTAAACATTCAGTACTTC.

Details on this clonotype: With a much larger clone just one base away, this may be a read error. The chain links TRBV5-1 to TRBJ2-4; 8 nucleotides agree with TRBD2. The CDR3 covers 14 residues. Germline V gene sequence: CDR1 SGHRS, CDR2 YFSETQ. The CDR3 here is CASSLVAGKKIQYF. The CDR3 DNA reads as TGCGCCAGCAGCTTGGTAGCGGGGAAAAAAATTCAGTACTTC. Together with reference TRBV5-1 and TRBJ2-4, the CDR3 gives the full variable domain: KAGVTQTPRYLIKTRGQQVTLSCSPISGHRSVSWYQQTPGQGLQFLFEYFSETQRNKGNFPGRFSGRQFSNSRSEMNVSTLELGDSALYLCASSLVAGKKIQYFGAGTRLSVL.